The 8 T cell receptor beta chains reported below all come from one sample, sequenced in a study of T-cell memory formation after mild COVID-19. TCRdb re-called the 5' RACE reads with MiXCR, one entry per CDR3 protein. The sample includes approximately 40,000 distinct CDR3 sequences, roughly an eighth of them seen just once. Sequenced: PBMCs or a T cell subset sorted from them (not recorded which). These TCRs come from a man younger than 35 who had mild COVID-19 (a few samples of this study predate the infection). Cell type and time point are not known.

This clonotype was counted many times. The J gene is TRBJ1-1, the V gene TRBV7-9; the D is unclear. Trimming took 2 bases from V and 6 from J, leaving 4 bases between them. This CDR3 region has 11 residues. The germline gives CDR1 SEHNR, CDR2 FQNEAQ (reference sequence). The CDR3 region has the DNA TGTGCCAGCAGCTTACAACCTGAAGCTTTCTTT. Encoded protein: CASSLQPEAFF. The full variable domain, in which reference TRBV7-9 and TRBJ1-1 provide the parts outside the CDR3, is DTGVSQNPRHKITKRGQNVTFRCDPISEHNRLYWYRQTLGQGPEFLTYFQNEAQLEKSRLLSDRFSAERPKGSFSTLEIQRTEQGDSAMYLCASSLQPEAFFGQGTRLTVV.

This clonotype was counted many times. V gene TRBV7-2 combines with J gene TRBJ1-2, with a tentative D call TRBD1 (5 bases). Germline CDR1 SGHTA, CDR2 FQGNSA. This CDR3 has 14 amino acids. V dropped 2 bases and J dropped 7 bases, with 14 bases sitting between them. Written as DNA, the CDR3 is TGTGCCAGCAGCTTAAAAGACCTCAGGGCTGGCTACACCTTC. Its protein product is CASSLKDLRAGYTF.

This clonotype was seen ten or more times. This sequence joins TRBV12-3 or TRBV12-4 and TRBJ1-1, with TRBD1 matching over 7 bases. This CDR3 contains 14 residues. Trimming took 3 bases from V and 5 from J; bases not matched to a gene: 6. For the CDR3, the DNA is TGTGCCAGCAGTTTTCTGGAGGGGGCTACTGAAGCTTTCTTT. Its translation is CASSFLEGATEAFF.

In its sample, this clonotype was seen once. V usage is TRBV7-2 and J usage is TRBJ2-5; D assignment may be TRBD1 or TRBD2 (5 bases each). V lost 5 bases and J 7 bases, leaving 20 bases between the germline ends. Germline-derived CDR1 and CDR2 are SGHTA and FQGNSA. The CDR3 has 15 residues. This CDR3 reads CASSPRGRDGWTQYF. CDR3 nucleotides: TGTGCCAGCAGCCCGCGAGGCAGGGACGGTTGGACCCAGTACTTC.

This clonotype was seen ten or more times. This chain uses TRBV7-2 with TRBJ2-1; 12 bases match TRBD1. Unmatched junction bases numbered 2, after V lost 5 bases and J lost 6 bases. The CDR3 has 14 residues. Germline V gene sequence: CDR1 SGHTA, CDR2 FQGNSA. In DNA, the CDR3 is TGTGCCAGCAGCCGGGACAGGGGGCCCAATGAGCAGTTCTTC. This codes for CASSRDRGPNEQFF.

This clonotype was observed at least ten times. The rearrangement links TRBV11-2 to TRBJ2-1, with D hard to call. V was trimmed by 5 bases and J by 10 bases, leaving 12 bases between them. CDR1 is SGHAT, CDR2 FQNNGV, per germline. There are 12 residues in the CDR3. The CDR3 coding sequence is TGTGCCAGCAGCGGAGAAAATTTAGAGCAGTTCTTC. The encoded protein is CASSGENLEQFF. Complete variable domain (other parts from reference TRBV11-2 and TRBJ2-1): EAGVAQSPRYKIIEKRQSVAFWCNPISGHATLYWYQQILGQGPKLLIQFQNNGVVDDSQLPKDRFSAERLKGVDSTLKIQPAKLEDSAVYLCASSGENLEQFFGPGTRLTVL.

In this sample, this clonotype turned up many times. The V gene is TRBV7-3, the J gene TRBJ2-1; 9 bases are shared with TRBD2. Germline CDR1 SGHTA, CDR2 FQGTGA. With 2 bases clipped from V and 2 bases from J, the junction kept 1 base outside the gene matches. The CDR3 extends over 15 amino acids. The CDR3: CASSLLAGTYNEQFF. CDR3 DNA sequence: TGTGCCAGCAGCTTACTAGCGGGGACCTACAATGAGCAGTTCTTC. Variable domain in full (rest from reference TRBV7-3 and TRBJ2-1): GAGVSQTPSNKVTEKGKYVELRCDPISGHTALYWYRQSLGQGPEFLIYFQGTGAADDSGLPNDRFFAVRPEGSVSTLKIQRTERGDSAVYLCASSLLAGTYNEQFFGPGTRLTVL.

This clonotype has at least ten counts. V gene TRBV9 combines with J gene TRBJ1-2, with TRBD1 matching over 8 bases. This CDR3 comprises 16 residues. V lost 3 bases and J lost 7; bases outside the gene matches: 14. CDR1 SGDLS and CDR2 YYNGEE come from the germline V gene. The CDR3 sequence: CASSATGAPSVSGYTF. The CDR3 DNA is TGTGCCAGCAGCGCGACAGGGGCCCCCTCTGTATCTGGCTACACCTTC.